These 9 T cell receptor beta chains share one sample of origin, sequenced in a study of T cell repertoires in ileal Crohn's disease. Sequenced by immunoSEQ multiplex PCR; TCRdb stores in-frame clones only, minus some. The sample has a few thousand clones; around 87% are singletons. The sorted cells were lamina propria lymphocytes from surgical specimens, first isolated by density gradient. The sample taken for sequencing was CD4+ T cells from ileum. The receptors come from an adult with Crohn's disease. Some clones in this sample may be carry-over from other donors' samples.

This clone was seen once. This chain uses TRBV11-2 with TRBJ1-5, with 7 bases that match TRBD1. Germline-derived CDR1 and CDR2 are SGHAT and FQNNGV. This CDR3 region has 14 residues. V was clipped by 5 bases and J by 2 bases; unmatched bases: 3. DNA of the CDR3: TGTGCCAGCAGCCCCGACAGGGGCAATCAGCCCCAGCATTTT. It codes for CASSPDRGNQPQHF.

The chain links TRBV28 to TRBJ1-3; D possibly corresponds to TRBD1 (5 bases). This CDR3 is built from 13 residues. The V gene's germline CDR1 is MDHEN and CDR2 SYDVKM. Trimming stripped 8 bases from V and 0 bases from J, with 8 bases between. As DNA, the CDR3 is TGTGCCAGCGTCGACAGCTCTGGAAACACCATATATTTT. Translating it yields CASVDSSGNTIYF.

V and J are TRBV18 and TRBJ1-3, with a tentative D call TRBD1 (6 bases). The CDR3 runs to 17 residues. Germline CDR1 and CDR2: KGHSH and LQKENI. With 6 bases removed from V and 4 bases from J, the gap between germline ends came to 22 bases. The CDR3 bases are TGTGCCAGCTCTCGTAAGACCGGGACACCCGAAGGAAACACCATATATTTT. Translating it yields CASSRKTGTPEGNTIYF.

This clone was observed a handful of times. The chain employs TRBV7-3 and TRBJ1-1, with D unclear. Deletions cut 5 bases from V and 4 bases from J, with 11 bases between. Germline V lookup: CDR1 SGHTA, CDR2 FQGTGA. This CDR3 comprises 13 residues. CDR3 DNA: TGTGCCAGCAGCCCGAGCCGGGGCACTGAAGCTTTCTTT. It is translated as CASSPSRGTEAFF.

This clone has only one observation. CDR3 nucleotides: TGTGCCAGCAGCCCCAGCGCGGGCCCTGGTTTGGACACCATATATTTT. Its translation: CASSPSAGPGLDTIYF. The V call is TRBV11-3, the J call TRBJ1-3; D gene unclear. Trimming pared 5 bases from V and 8 bases from J, leaving 22 bases between. The V gene's germline CDR1 is SGHNT and CDR2 YENEEA. The CDR3 totals 16 residues. The variable domain in full, with the rest retrieved from reference TRBV11-3 and TRBJ1-3, is EAGVVQSPRYKIIEKKQPVAFWCNPISGHNTLYWYLQNLGQGPELLIRYENEEAVDDSQLPKDRFSAERLKGVDSTLKIQPAELGDSAVYLCASSPSAGPGLDTIYFGEGSWLTVV.

The chain uses TRBV9 and TRBJ2-1; 8 nucleotides agree with TRBD1. The CDR3 has 15 amino acids. Germline trimming cut 2 bases from V and 3 bases from J; bases unmatched to any gene: 4. CDR1 is SGDLS and CDR2 is YYNGEE in the germline V gene. CDR3 nucleotides: TGTGCCAGCAGCGTCACCGGGACAGGCTACAATGAGCAGTTCTTC. Protein sequence: CASSVTGTGYNEQFF.

This sequence joins TRBV29-1 and TRBJ2-7, with 11 positions matching TRBD1. The V and J ends lost 4 bases and 3 bases, in that order; junction bases with no gene match: 5. This CDR3 is built from 14 residues. Germline CDR1 is SQVTM and CDR2 is ANQGSEA. The CDR3 spells CSVVSDRGHYEQYF. DNA of the CDR3: TGCAGCGTTGTTTCGGACAGGGGGCACTACGAGCAGTACTTC.

V is TRBV6-1 and J is TRBJ2-7; 13 bases line up with TRBD2. Germline V gene data show CDR1 as MNHNS and CDR2 as SASEGT. The CDR3 sequence is 15 residues long. The ends lost 3 bases at V and 1 base at J; junction bases unmatched: 0. CDR3 DNA: TGTGCCAGCAGTGAGGGACTAGCGGGATCCTACGAGCAGTACTTC. This translates into CASSEGLAGSYEQYF.

This clone has just one count. V is TRBV5-1 and J is TRBJ2-1; 7 bases map to TRBD2. There are 15 residues in the CDR3. Germline CDR1 is SGHRS and CDR2 is YFSETQ. V was clipped by 2 bases and J by 5 bases; unmatched bases: 7. The CDR3 loop is CASSLGLGANNEQFF. Written as DNA, the CDR3 is TGCGCCAGCAGCTTAGGACTAGGGGCGAACAATGAGCAGTTCTTC.